This entry concerns a single T cell receptor (beta chain). As yet, its antigen is unknown. The sample belongs to a study of T cell responses to AZD1222 COVID-19 vaccine. Notes on the study in general: Most donors were white British and more were female, and clonal diversity was possibly underestimated. A reported finding is that nearly half of spike-specific TCRs target unmutated variant regions. Spike regions recognized by vaccine-associated CD4 TCRs spanned the protein, led by 160-218 and 743-854. At baseline, just 6 or 7 AZD1222 recipients tested seropositive.

Per germline, CDR1 MNHNY and CDR2 SVGAGI (reference sequence). This CDR3 has 14 residues. The V and J ends lost 7 bases and 1 base respectively, with 13 bases between them. Clones were sequenced by immunoSEQ multiplex PCR, and TCRdb holds only the in-frame ones, with some missing. The table lists fewer than 75,000 clones, 90% to 95% of them singletons. This TCR came from an adult who received the MenACWY meningococcal vaccine as a control. Sequences were derived from peripheral blood, sampled 28 days after the second dose of the MenACWY control vaccine. The chain is built from TRBV6-6 and TRBJ1-1; D gene unclear. This chain's CDR3 is CASTPPRKNTEAFF. The CDR3 DNA reads as TGTGCCAGCACCCCCCCCCGCAAGAACACTGAAGCTTTCTTT.